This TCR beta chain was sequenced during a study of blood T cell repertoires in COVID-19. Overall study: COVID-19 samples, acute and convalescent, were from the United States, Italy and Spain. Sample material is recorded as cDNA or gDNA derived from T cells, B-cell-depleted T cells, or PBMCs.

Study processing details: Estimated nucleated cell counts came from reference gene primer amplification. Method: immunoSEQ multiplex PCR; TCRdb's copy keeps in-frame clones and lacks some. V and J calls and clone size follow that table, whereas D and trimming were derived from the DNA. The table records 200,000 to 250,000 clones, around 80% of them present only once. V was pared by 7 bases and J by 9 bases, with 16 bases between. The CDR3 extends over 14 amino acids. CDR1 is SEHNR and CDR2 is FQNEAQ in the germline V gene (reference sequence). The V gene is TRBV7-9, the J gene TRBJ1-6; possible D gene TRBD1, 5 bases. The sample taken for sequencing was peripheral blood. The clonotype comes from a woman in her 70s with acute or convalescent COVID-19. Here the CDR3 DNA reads TGTGCCAGCACCCTAGGGGCGGCCGGTTCACCCCTCCACTTT. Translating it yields CASTLGAAGSPLHF.